This paragraph covers one T cell receptor (beta chain) sequence. Its antigen is not identified. This sample is part of a study of vaccination effects on CD4 cells after COVID-19. Germline V lookup: CDR1 MNHEY, CDR2 SVGEGT. There are 17 residues in the CDR3. V was pared by 5 bases and J by 4 bases, with 22 bases between. Clones were read by immunoSEQ multiplex PCR, and TCRdb kept only the in-frame ones, dropping some. The sample includes about 74,000 clones, around 77% seen only once; the top ten take approximately 2%. Following culture for approximately ten days, CD4+ T cells were isolated. The material sequenced was CD4+ T cells from PBMCs cultured without peptide, taken before COVID-19 vaccination. The TCR originated in a human donor who received a COVID-19 vaccine. V and J are TRBV6-2 or TRBV6-3 and TRBJ2-3; D possibly corresponds to TRBD2 (6 bases). The CDR3 is CASSPLGTLEGPDTQYF. For the CDR3, the DNA is TGTGCCAGCAGTCCCCTGGGGACTCTAGAGGGTCCAGATACGCAGTATTTT.